This T cell receptor (beta chain) originates from a study of blood T cell repertoires in COVID-19. Assay: immunoSEQ multiplex PCR; the TCRdb copy retains only in-frame clones and omits some. The data hold roughly 250,000 clones, with roughly 88% observed a single time. This clonotype was obtained from a woman aged 40-49 years who had recovered from COVID-19. The sequencing input was peripheral blood.

The DNA of the CDR3 is TGTGCCAGCAGCCAATTTGACAGAAGCTCTGGAAACACCATATATTTT. Its protein product is CASSQFDRSSGNTIYF. The rearrangement joins TRBV5-4 to TRBJ1-3; D possibly corresponds to TRBD1 (5 bases). V lost 4 bases and J 0 bases, leaving 14 bases between the germline ends. Germline V CDR1 and CDR2: SGHNT, YYREEE (reference sequence). The CDR3 covers 16 residues.